This entry is about one T cell receptor beta chain. The target antigen is unknown. The record originates from a study of T cell repertoires in cytomegalovirus infection. Germline V CDR1 and CDR2: MNHNY, SVGAGI (reference sequence). This CDR3 has 17 residues. V shed 4 bases, J shed 0 bases, and the junction held 5 bases outside the gene matches. A single record per CDR3 protein comes from TCRdb applying MiXCR to the reads. The sample lists roughly 500,000 distinct CDR3 sequences, about 17% seen once, with about 24% in the top ten. Study conclusions and caveats: Predominance within the ex vivo response was attributable to HLA-C-restricted CMV-specific TCR beta clonotypes.

This receptor was identified in a human donor in good health (CMV status not recorded). Some clones in this sample may be carry-over from other donors' samples. This chain connects TRBV6-6 to TRBJ1-3; 11 bases are a match to TRBD1. Sample: CD8+ T cells from PBMCs. CDR3 sequence: CASSSGTGGLSGNTIYF. The CDR3 DNA sequence: TGTGCCAGCAGTTCTGGGACAGGGGGGCTCTCTGGAAACACCATATATTTT.